The 18 T cell receptor beta chains given below trace back to one sample, sequenced in a study of early stage breast cancer tumors. Clones were sequenced by immunoSEQ multiplex PCR, and TCRdb holds only the in-frame ones, with some missing. This table has some 47,000 clones, approximately 80% appearing once. Sequencing was performed on blood. The receptors stem from a person in their fifties or sixties with breast cancer.

This clone was counted only a few times. This chain connects TRBV5-1 to TRBJ2-2; 10 nucleotides match TRBD2. The V and J ends lost 4 bases and 7 bases, in that order; junction bases with no gene match: 7. There are 15 residues in the CDR3. Germline V gives CDR1 SGHRS, CDR2 YFSETQ. CDR3 amino acids: CASSSGTSDGGELFF. The CDR3, as DNA: TGCGCCAGCAGCAGCGGGACTAGCGATGGCGGGGAGCTGTTTTTT.

CDR3 protein: CAISEPGPSDRQNQNTQYF. The CDR3 nucleotides read TGTGCCATCAGTGAGCCGGGACCCAGCGATCGGCAAAATCAAAATACGCAGTATTTT. The V call is TRBV10-3, the J call TRBJ2-3; D assignment may be TRBD1 or TRBD2 (5 bases each). Germline CDR1 reads ENHRY; CDR2 reads SYGVKD. V lost 2 bases, J lost 7 bases, and 28 bases lay in between. This CDR3 has 19 amino acids.

The gene calls are TRBV10-2 and TRBJ1-3; no clear D gene. V dropped 0 bases and J dropped 0 bases, with 9 bases sitting between them. The CDR3 runs to 16 residues. Per the germline V gene, CDR1 is WSHSY and CDR2 is SAAADI. The chain's CDR3 is CASSESLTLSGNTIYF. CDR3 bases: TGCGCCAGCAGTGAGTCCCTAACCCTCTCTGGAAACACCATATATTTT.

The count of this clone is one. CDR3: CASSPLTGTGYHRGANVLTF. CDR3 coding DNA: TGTGCCAGCTCACCCCTTACGGGGACAGGGTATCATCGGGGGGCCAACGTCCTGACTTTC. The chain has TRBV18 and TRBJ2-6; 9 bases are a match to TRBD1. With V trimmed by 3 bases and J by 4 bases, 16 bases remained unmatched. Germline loops: CDR1 KGHSH, CDR2 LQKENI. The CDR3 extends over 20 amino acids.

The chain joins TRBV18 to TRBJ2-2; no clear D. The V gene's germline CDR1 is KGHSH and CDR2 LQKENI. The CDR3 has 13 residues. Between the trimmed V and J ends, which lost 4 bases and 1 base, there was a span of 4 bases. Here the CDR3 DNA reads TGTGCCAGCTCACAGGGGAACACCGGGGAGCTGTTTTTT. It encodes CASSQGNTGELFF.

This chain uses TRBV5-6 with TRBJ2-1; 8 bases are a match to TRBD2. CDR1 and CDR2 (germline): SGHDT, YYEEEE. Germline trimming cut 6 bases from V and 9 bases from J; bases unmatched to any gene: 14. The CDR3 contains 15 residues. This CDR3 is CASIDSRGGQGEQFF. The CDR3, as DNA: TGTGCCAGCATCGATAGCCGGGGGGGCCAGGGTGAGCAGTTCTTC.

The rearrangement joins TRBV7-8 to TRBJ2-3; TRBD1 might be the D (6 bases). The CDR3 sequence is 15 residues long. V gave up 4 bases and J gave up 2 bases, with 13 bases separating them. The germline V gene encodes CDR1 SGHVS and CDR2 FQNEAQ. The CDR3 DNA sequence: TGTGCCAGCAGCTCTCTGACAGGAACCACAGATACGCAGTATTTT. This translates into CASSSLTGTTDTQYF.

The CDR3 region is CASSRDRLTSGANVLTF. The CDR3 region has the DNA TGTGCCAGCAGCCGGGACAGATTGACCTCTGGGGCCAACGTCCTGACTTTC. The chain uses TRBV7-2 and TRBJ2-6; 7 bases match TRBD1. This CDR3 has 17 amino acids. The germline V gene has CDR1 SGHTA and CDR2 FQGNSA. With V trimmed by 5 bases and J by 0 bases, 7 bases remained unmatched.

This chain uses TRBV7-2 with TRBJ1-4, with 7 bases identical to TRBD1. Germline V gene lookup returns CDR1 SGHTA and CDR2 FQGNSA. J lost 3 bases, V lost 5 bases, and 6 bases had no gene match. The CDR3 covers 15 residues. In DNA form, the CDR3 reads TGTGCCAGCAGCCGAACGGGACAGCCTAATGAAAAACTGTTTTTT. It is translated as CASSRTGQPNEKLFF.

This rearrangement joins TRBV9 to TRBJ2-7; 7 bases match TRBD2. V lost 4 bases and J lost 3; bases outside the gene matches: 7. This CDR3 contains 14 residues. CDR1 is SGDLS and CDR2 is YYNGEE in the germline V gene. Here the CDR3 DNA reads TGTGCCAGCAGCCCCTACTCTAGCGGCTACGAGCAGTACTTC. Amino acid sequence: CASSPYSSGYEQYF. The entire variable domain, with the rest obtained from reference TRBV9 and TRBJ2-7, is as follows: DSGVTQTPKHLITATGQRVTLRCSPRSGDLSVYWYQQSLDQGLQFLIQYYNGEERAKGNILERFSAQQFPDLHSELNLSSLELGDSALYFCASSPYSSGYEQYFGPGTRLTVT.

The chain uses TRBV10-3 and TRBJ2-2, with D possibly called TRBD1 or TRBD2 (5 bases each). Trimming cost V 3 bases and J 5 bases, with 16 bases left between them. This CDR3 is 16 amino acids long. The germline CDR1 and CDR2 sequences are ENHRY and SYGVKD. CDR3 sequence: CAISDPGPKRTGELFF. The DNA for the CDR3 is TGTGCCATCAGTGATCCGGGACCGAAAAGGACCGGGGAGCTGTTTTTT.

The rearrangement links TRBV10-3 to TRBJ1-6; D gene ambiguous. Trimming left V 6 bases short and J 10 bases short, with 13 bases between. Per germline, CDR1 ENHRY and CDR2 SYGVKD. The CDR3 is 13 residues long. The DNA for the CDR3 is TGTGCCATCAGAGGCTCACCAGGATCACCCCTCCACTTT. Translated, it gives CAIRGSPGSPLHF.

This chain joins TRBV30 and TRBJ1-3; D not certain. Germline V lookup: CDR1 GTSNPN, CDR2 SVGIG (reference sequence). V was pared by 0 bases and J by 0 bases, with 9 bases between. CDR3 size: 15 residues. Here the CDR3 reads CAWSVVRISGNTIYF. In nucleotides, the CDR3 is TGTGCCTGGAGTGTCGTCAGAATCTCTGGAAACACCATATATTTT.

CDR3 protein: CSAHPDQANTEAFF. CDR3 DNA: TGCAGCGCCCACCCCGACCAAGCGAACACTGAAGCTTTCTTT. V and J are TRBV29-1 and TRBJ1-1; D is uncertain. CDR3 length equals 14 residues. Trimming removed 7 bases from V and 1 base from J, with 16 bases in between. Germline V gene data show CDR1 as SQVTM and CDR2 as ANQGSEA. Full variable domain (remainder filled in from reference TRBV29-1 and TRBJ1-1): SAVISQKPSRDICQRGTSLTIQCQVDSQVTMMFWYRQQPGQSLTLIATANQGSEATYESGFVIDKFPISRPNLTFSTLTVSNMSPEDSSIYLCSAHPDQANTEAFFGQGTRLTVV.

The V and J genes are TRBV28 and TRBJ2-3, with 8 bases matching TRBD1. This CDR3 comprises 15 residues. The V gene end was trimmed by 3 bases and the J gene end by 3 bases; junction bases not matched to a gene: 5. Per germline, CDR1 MDHEN and CDR2 SYDVKM. The CDR3 DNA follows: TGTGCCAGCAGTTTCGGGCAGGGGGCAACAGATACGCAGTATTTT. Amino acid sequence: CASSFGQGATDTQYF.

The V call is TRBV18, the J call TRBJ1-4; no clear D. The CDR3 is 14 residues long. From germline, CDR1 is KGHSH and CDR2 LQKENI. The ends were cut back, 3 bases at V and 12 bases at J, with 17 bases in the middle. CDR3 sequence: CASSPRGVPGELFF. The CDR3 DNA reads as TGTGCCAGCTCACCTCGTGGGGTCCCCGGGGAACTGTTTTTT.

The J gene is TRBJ2-2, the V gene TRBV7-9; 8 bases agree with TRBD1. Germline values: CDR1 SEHNR, CDR2 FQNEAQ (reference sequence). The CDR3 totals 16 residues. Germline trimming cut 5 bases from V and 4 bases from J; bases unmatched to any gene: 9. The CDR3: CASSPRTGKATGELFF. CDR3 DNA: TGTGCCAGCAGCCCGCGGACAGGGAAGGCCACCGGGGAGCTGTTTTTT.

The CDR3 sequence is CASSEVGSHTGELFF. CDR3 sequence (DNA): TGTGCCAGCAGTGAAGTAGGGTCTCACACCGGGGAGCTGTTTTTT. The V and J genes are TRBV2 and TRBJ2-2; D uncertain. V was cut by 1 base and J by 3 bases, with 9 bases left in between. The CDR3 totals 15 residues. Germline V gene sequence: CDR1 SNHLY, CDR2 FYNNEI.